This T cell receptor (beta chain) was documented in a study of cytomegalovirus exposure and HLA in healthy donors. The V end lost 2 bases, the J end lost 4 bases, and 13 bases lay between the germline ends. The germline gives CDR1 SGHTA, CDR2 FQGTGA. The CDR3 runs to 15 residues. Whole-study results and caveats: In a later analysis, TCR association rates varied by HLA locus: DRB1 most, HLA-C fewest. TCR beta V- and J-gene trimming was later associated with a missense DCLRE1C variant.

Use of 60 Vbeta and 13 Jbeta primers characterized the PCR. Produced via immunoSEQ multiplex PCR; TCRdb's table is partial and in-frame only. This sample's clone table lists 90,000 to 100,000 clones. As concerns this clone: Its antigen is undetermined.

The chain recombines TRBV7-3 with TRBJ2-3, with D maybe TRBD1 (6 bases). Source material: PBMCs. The source is a woman aged 30 to 39 in good health and CMV-seronegative. Here the CDR3 DNA reads TGTGCCAGCAGCTTACTGATGGGGGCGGCAGATACGCAGTATTTT. Translating it yields CASSLLMGAADTQYF.